The T cell receptor beta chain described here comes from a study of blood T cells in healthy people across ages. As for the study in general: T cells yielded about one barcoded beta molecule per two cells through template switching. Study-level results: Long-lived donors exceeded aged donors in naive CD4+ cells and diversity. The donors' CMV status was not determined, possibly confounding changes in expanded clonotypes. Among T cells, TCR beta diversity per million cells dropped roughly linearly as age rose.

Primers used in a second PCR of about 6 to 11 cycles were a sample-barcoded 5' primer and a J-beta primer mix. Each CDR3 protein is one row after TCRdb ran MiXCR on the 5' RACE reads. Of fewer than 750,000 distinct CDR3 sequences listed, roughly half were seen once; the top ten hold roughly 12%. This clonotype was detected ten times or more. Its specificity is unknown. Sequences were obtained from blood. The receptor comes from an elderly woman in good health.

CDR3 residues: CASSGTDGSYNEQFF. The CDR3 DNA sequence: TGTGCCAGCAGCGGCACGGACGGCTCCTACAATGAGCAGTTCTTC. The V call is TRBV9, the J call TRBJ2-1; no firm D call. Germline V lookup: CDR1 SGDLS, CDR2 YYNGEE. CDR3 length: 15 residues. With 3 bases removed from V and 0 bases from J, the gap between germline ends came to 10 bases.